This TCR beta chain is from a study of cytomegalovirus exposure and HLA in healthy donors. For this clone: Antigen: not known.

The PCR was carried out with 60 Vbeta primers and 13 Jbeta primers. The data were produced by immunoSEQ multiplex PCR, yet TCRdb's version contains in-frame clones alone and is incomplete. Here the sample spans 130,000 to 150,000 clones, around four fifths being singletons. Study results and caveats: Among the most significant clusters, several appeared linked to common viral pathogens in a later analysis. Cytomegalovirus association was listed for 170 or so TCR beta chains. Presence/absence results assume similar sequencing depth per donor, which may not hold.

Germline loops: CDR1 MNHEY, CDR2 SVGAGI. The length of the CDR3 is 14 residues. V was clipped by 6 bases and J by 5 bases, with 16 bases between them. This clonotype was obtained from a boy aged 2 to 10 in good health and CMV-seronegative. V gene TRBV6-5 combines with J gene TRBJ1-1, with a possible D match to TRBD1 (6 bases). Sequencing input: PBMCs. The CDR3 protein is CASRLQGRGTEAFF. The CDR3 DNA is TGTGCCAGCAGACTCCAGGGGAGGGGGACTGAAGCTTTCTTT.